This is a list of T cell receptor beta chains from one sample in a study of long-term antiretroviral therapy in people with HIV. Generated by immunoSEQ multiplex PCR, the TCRdb table keeps only in-frame clones and is missing some. The sample includes more than 15,000 clones, around four fifths of them seen just once. The material sequenced was unsorted PBMCs, taken 0.3 years after starting antiretroviral therapy. These TCRs come from a man younger than 30 with HIV. Both conserved end residues are part of each CDR3. The order of the fields is CDR3 length, V gene, J gene, clone size, D gene, CDR3 DNA, CDR3 protein. The D gene is left open where the match is weak. A row's size may be missing; if present it is once, few, many or a size class.

>10|TRBV10-2|TRBJ2-7|few|TRBD2
TGCGCCACCCGGGAGGGCGAGCAGTACTTC
CATREGEQYF
>15|TRBV28|TRBJ1-5|few|NA
TGTGCCAGCAGTCTCCTTAGGGGTGGCAATCAGCCCCAGCATTTT
CASSLLRGGNQPQHF
>14|TRBV27|TRBJ2-1|NA|TRBD1
TGTGCCAGCAGAAGGGACAGCCTAGCCTATGAGCAGTTCTTC
CASRRDSLAYEQFF
>16|TRBV7-9|TRBJ2-5|NA|TRBD2
TGTGCCAGCAGCTTAGAGGGACTAGCGGGGATGGAGACCCAGTACTTC
CASSLEGLAGMETQYF
>17|TRBV5-4|TRBJ2-7|NA|TRBD2
TGTGCCAGCAGCTTGAGCCAGGGAGGGCGGGGAGTTTACGAGCAGTACTTC
CASSLSQGGRGVYEQYF
>14|TRBV28|TRBJ2-2|medium-sized|TRBD2
TGTGCCAGCAGCTTTTTTACTAGCGCCGGGGAGCTGTTTTTT
CASSFFTSAGELFF
>13|TRBV30|TRBJ1-5|few|NA
TGTGCCTGGGATAAACAGGGAAATCAGCCCCAGCATTTT
CAWDKQGNQPQHF
>13|TRBV7-9|TRBJ1-2|few|NA
TGTGCCAGCACCGGGGACGGGCTTTATGGCTACACCTTC
CASTGDGLYGYTF
>15|TRBV7-9|TRBJ1-4|NA|NA
TGTGCCAGCAGCTTAACGTTGTACAGAGGCGAAAAACTGTTTTTT
CASSLTLYRGEKLFF
>17|TRBV4-2|TRBJ2-5|NA|TRBD2
TGTGCCAGCAGCCAGGGACTAGCGGGGGGGGAGGGGGAGACCCAGTACTTC
CASSQGLAGGEGETQYF
>14|TRBV6-1|TRBJ2-3|NA|NA
TGTGCCAGCAGGACCGGGGCCTTCACAGATACGCAGTATTTT
CASRTGAFTDTQYF
>14|TRBV6-6|TRBJ1-2|NA|NA
TGTGCCAGCAGTTCATCTCCAGAGGACTATGGCTACACCTTC
CASSSSPEDYGYTF
>15|TRBV7-2|TRBJ2-5|NA|TRBD1
TGTGCCAGCAGTAGGGACAGCACACAACGAGAGACCCAGTACTTC
CASSRDSTQRETQYF
>13|TRBV19|TRBJ1-4|NA|NA
TGTGCCAGTAGTACAACAACTAATGAAAAACTGTTTTTT
CASSTTTNEKLFF
>14|TRBV7-6|TRBJ1-2|NA|NA
TGTGCCAGCAGCTCCCTCACCCAGGGATCACGCTACACCTTC
CASSSLTQGSRYTF
>11|TRBV5-1|TRBJ2-7|few|NA
TGCGCCAGCAGCTTGGGAAGAGAGCAGTACTTC
CASSLGREQYF
>13|TRBV19|TRBJ1-1|NA|NA
TGTGCCAGTAGTATTTTCCAGGGGACTGAAGCTTTCTTT
CASSIFQGTEAFF
>16|TRBV7-2|TRBJ2-1|NA|TRBD2
TGTGCCAGCAGCCCTCCCGCTAGCGGGGGGGACAATGAGCAGTTCTTC
CASSPPASGGDNEQFF
>17|TRBV5-1|TRBJ1-6|NA|NA
TGCGCCAGCAGCAGCAGCCCCCAGGGGATAGATAATTCACCCCTCCACTTT
CASSSSPQGIDNSPLHF
>15|TRBV6-1|TRBJ2-3|NA|TRBD2
TGTGCCAGCAGTGAAGAGCGGGGGGGCACAGATACGCAGTATTTT
CASSEERGGTDTQYF
>17|TRBV7-9|TRBJ1-1|NA|TRBD1
TGTGCCAGCAGCTCACCCGGGACAGGGTTAGGTACCTCGGGGGCTTTCTTT
CASSSPGTGLGTSGAFF
>15|TRBV4-1|TRBJ2-1|NA|NA
TGCGCCAGCAGCCAAGATCCCGACTACTACAATGAGCAGTTCTTC
CASSQDPDYYNEQFF
>13|TRBV6-1|TRBJ2-2|NA|NA
TGTGCCAGCAGTGTGAGATTATTAGGGGAGCTGTTTTTT
CASSVRLLGELFF
>13|TRBV5-4|TRBJ1-1|NA|NA
TGTGCCAGCAGTGCTGCCATGAACACTGAAGCTTTCTTT
CASSAAMNTEAFF
>14|TRBV11-3|TRBJ2-2|NA|NA
TGTGCCAGCAGCTTAGAAGCATACACCGGGGAGCTGTTTTTT
CASSLEAYTGELFF
>18|TRBV2|TRBJ2-7|NA|TRBD1
TGTGCCAGCATTGGGTCGATTGGAAAATACGGGACAGCCTACGAGCAGTACTTC
CASIGSIGKYGTAYEQYF
>15|TRBV10-3|TRBJ2-7|NA|TRBD1
TGTGCCATCAGTTCCTCCGGGACAGGGGGCCCCGAGCAGTACTTC
CAISSSGTGGPEQYF
>14|TRBV6-5|TRBJ2-7|NA|NA
TGTGCCACCTCCCTCCCGGCGAGTTCCTACGAGCAGTACTTC
CATSLPASSYEQYF
>19|TRBV7-2|TRBJ1-3|NA|TRBD1
TGTGCCAGCAGCTTAGTAAGCCGGACAGGGGGCGCGTATGGAAACACCATATATTTT
CASSLVSRTGGAYGNTIYF
>13|TRBV5-5|TRBJ1-6|NA|NA
TGTGCCAGCAGCTTGGGGAGGGGTTCACCCCTCCACTTT
CASSLGRGSPLHF
>16|TRBV11-1|TRBJ2-3|once|TRBD2
TGTGCCAGCAGCGCCGAGTTAGCGGGGGGCACAGATACGCAGTATTTT
CASSAELAGGTDTQYF
>14|TRBV6-1|TRBJ2-2|NA|NA
TGTGCCAGCACCGTGAATTTAGAGACCGGGGAGCTGTTTTTT
CASTVNLETGELFF
>17|TRBV5-5|TRBJ2-2|NA|NA
TGTGCCAGCAGCTCCTATAGTCGGCCGACAAACACCGGGGAGCTGTTTTTT
CASSSYSRPTNTGELFF
>12|TRBV2|TRBJ2-1|NA|NA
TGTGCCAGCAGCGACCGAAACAATGAGCAGTTCTTC
CASSDRNNEQFF
>13|TRBV18|TRBJ2-5|NA|TRBD1
TGTGCCAGCTCACCGGGACAGGCGGAGACCCAGTACTTC
CASSPGQAETQYF
>15|TRBV11-2|TRBJ2-1|NA|TRBD1
TGTGCCAGCAGCCCCCCCGGGCAGGGGGCGTATGAGCAGTTCTTC
CASSPPGQGAYEQFF
>20|TRBV10-2|TRBJ2-6|NA|NA
TGCGCCAGCCATAACTTGGGGCACCGGGGTATTAACACTGGGGCCAACGTCCTGACTTTC
CASHNLGHRGINTGANVLTF
>15|TRBV25-1|TRBJ2-6|NA|NA
TGTGCCAGCAGCCCTCGTCCCTCTGGGGCCAACGTCCTGACTTTC
CASSPRPSGANVLTF